This is a list of T cell receptor beta chains from one sample in a study of shared clonotypes between healthy human individuals. The protocol was immunoSEQ multiplex PCR, while the TCRdb copy is restricted to in-frame clones and leaves out a portion. The table lists 630,000 or so clones, 95% to 98% of them singletons, with approximately 0.3% in the top ten. Sequencing used naive CD8+ T cells sorted from blood. The receptors come from a man aged 25-40 years in good health. Both conserved end residues are part of each CDR3. Each record gives: J gene, clone size, D gene, CDR3 length, V gene, CDR3 DNA, CDR3 protein. A D gene is named only where the DNA matches it firmly. Expanded clones are given a class, and other clones once, few, many or no size at all.

j_gene: TRBJ2-2; abundance: NA; d_gene: NA; len: 16; v_gene: TRBV14; CDR3nt: TGTGCCAGCAGCCAAGTATCCCGCGGGAACACCGGGGAGCTGTTTTTT; CDR3aa: CASSQVSRGNTGELFF
j_gene: TRBJ2-1; abundance: NA; d_gene: NA; len: 15; v_gene: TRBV9; CDR3nt: TGTGCCAGCAGCGACCGGGACCTCCCTGGGGGTGAGCAGTTCTTC; CDR3aa: CASSDRDLPGGEQFF
j_gene: TRBJ2-1; abundance: once; d_gene: NA; len: 15; v_gene: TRBV4-1; CDR3nt: TGCGCCAGCAGCCTTCCCCCGCGGGCCTACAATGAGCAGTTCTTC; CDR3aa: CASSLPPRAYNEQFF
j_gene: TRBJ2-7; abundance: NA; d_gene: TRBD2; len: 18; v_gene: TRBV14; CDR3nt: TGTGCCAGCAGCCAAGATCGGATCGGAGTAGCGGGATCCTACGAGCAGTACTTC; CDR3aa: CASSQDRIGVAGSYEQYF
j_gene: TRBJ2-1; abundance: NA; d_gene: NA; len: 11; v_gene: TRBV7-2; CDR3nt: TGTGCCAGCAGGGCCGGGACTCGTCAGTTCTTC; CDR3aa: CASRAGTRQFF
j_gene: TRBJ1-1; abundance: NA; d_gene: TRBD1; len: 15; v_gene: TRBV15; CDR3nt: TGTGCCACCAGCGTTCACAGGGGGGAAGACACTGAAGCTTTCTTT; CDR3aa: CATSVHRGEDTEAFF
j_gene: TRBJ1-1; abundance: NA; d_gene: NA; len: 15; v_gene: TRBV29-1; CDR3nt: TGCAGCGTTAAGGACATTATAGAGGACAAGCCTGAAGCTTTCTTT; CDR3aa: CSVKDIIEDKPEAFF
j_gene: TRBJ2-1; abundance: NA; d_gene: NA; len: 15; v_gene: TRBV27; CDR3nt: TGTGCCAGCAGTTTATCAGGAGGTCCCCAGACTGAGCAGTTCTTC; CDR3aa: CASSLSGGPQTEQFF
j_gene: TRBJ2-7; abundance: NA; d_gene: NA; len: 13; v_gene: TRBV13; CDR3nt: TGTGCCAGCAGCTTAGGAAGGGACGACGAGCAGTACTTC; CDR3aa: CASSLGRDDEQYF
j_gene: TRBJ2-3; abundance: NA; d_gene: NA; len: 15; v_gene: TRBV29-1; CDR3nt: TGCAGCGTCCCCCCGGCCGGTCTAGCCACAGATACGCAGTATTTT; CDR3aa: CSVPPAGLATDTQYF
j_gene: TRBJ2-1; abundance: NA; d_gene: TRBD2; len: 16; v_gene: TRBV28; CDR3nt: TGTGCCAGCAGTGCGACTAGCGGGGTACCATACAATGAGCAGTTCTTC; CDR3aa: CASSATSGVPYNEQFF
j_gene: TRBJ2-3; abundance: NA; d_gene: NA; len: 15; v_gene: TRBV4-1; CDR3nt: TGCGCCAGCAGCCAAGGACTCGGGGATACAGATACGCAGTATTTT; CDR3aa: CASSQGLGDTDTQYF
j_gene: TRBJ2-7; abundance: NA; d_gene: NA; len: 13; v_gene: TRBV29-1; CDR3nt: TGCAGCGTTGAAGCCGGGAGCTCCTACGAGCAGTACTTC; CDR3aa: CSVEAGSSYEQYF
j_gene: TRBJ2-5; abundance: NA; d_gene: NA; len: 15; v_gene: TRBV7-9; CDR3nt: TGTGCCAGCAGCTTAGGGACAGCCATCCAAGAGACCCAGTACTTC; CDR3aa: CASSLGTAIQETQYF
j_gene: TRBJ2-7; abundance: NA; d_gene: TRBD2; len: 13; v_gene: TRBV6-5; CDR3nt: TGTGCCAGCTCCGGGACTAGATTGCACGAGCAGTACTTC; CDR3aa: CASSGTRLHEQYF
j_gene: TRBJ2-7; abundance: NA; d_gene: TRBD2; len: 15; v_gene: TRBV5-6; CDR3nt: TGTGCCAGCAGCTTTGGCTCAGCGGGAGGTCTCGAGCAGTACTTC; CDR3aa: CASSFGSAGGLEQYF
j_gene: TRBJ1-2; abundance: NA; d_gene: NA; len: 16; v_gene: TRBV14; CDR3nt: TGTGCCAGCAGCCAAGAGTGGAAGGGGAGGGTCGATGGCTACACCTTC; CDR3aa: CASSQEWKGRVDGYTF
j_gene: TRBJ2-1; abundance: NA; d_gene: NA; len: 13; v_gene: TRBV19; CDR3nt: TGTGCCAGTAGTATAGTTAAGGGTTCTAAGCAGTTCTTC; CDR3aa: CASSIVKGSKQFF
j_gene: TRBJ2-2; abundance: NA; d_gene: NA; len: 13; v_gene: TRBV30; CDR3nt: TGTGCCCACCCGCCCGGTCGGACCGGGGAGCTGTTTTTT; CDR3aa: CAHPPGRTGELFF